These 3 T cell receptor beta chains came from one sample sequenced in a study of blood T cell repertoires in COVID-19. Assay: immunoSEQ multiplex PCR; the TCRdb copy retains only in-frame clones and omits some. The table has 65,000 to 85,000 clones, around 86% seen once. Sequencing used peripheral blood. All receptors come from a woman younger than 30 with acute or convalescent COVID-19.

The chain uses TRBV5-6 and TRBJ2-1; TRBD2 is a possible D gene (6 bases). The CDR3 runs 16 residues. Germline V gives CDR1 SGHDT, CDR2 YYEEEE. The ends were cut back, 0 bases at V and 4 bases at J, with 14 bases in the middle. DNA of the CDR3: TGTGCCAGCAGCTTGGCCCGTAATAGCGGTTACAATGAGCAGTTCTTC. This translates into CASSLARNSGYNEQFF.

This sequence joins TRBV13 and TRBJ1-1; D call uncertain. Per the germline V gene, CDR1 is PRHDT and CDR2 is FYEKMQ (reference sequence). The CDR3 loop spans 14 amino acids. V was cut by 5 bases and J by 4 bases, with 14 bases left in between. CDR3 loop: CASSRRAQSTEAFF. The CDR3 region has the DNA TGTGCCAGCAGCCGGAGGGCCCAGAGCACTGAAGCTTTCTTT.

The chain has TRBV6-6 and TRBJ1-1; TRBD1 matches at 10 bases. Germline V gives CDR1 MNHNY, CDR2 SVGAGI (reference sequence). Trimming cost V 6 bases and J 5 bases; bases outside gene matches: 21. The CDR3 has 19 amino acids. The CDR3 region is CASSRRAPGQGGRVTEAFF. The CDR3 region has the DNA TGTGCCAGCAGCCGACGGGCCCCTGGACAGGGGGGTAGAGTGACTGAAGCTTTCTTT.